Below, 29 T cell receptor beta chains from the same sample are listed, as sequenced in a study of shared clonotypes between healthy human individuals. The repertoire was sequenced with immunoSEQ multiplex PCR; TCRdb's copy has only in-frame clones and lacks some. The data show approximately 1,500,000 clones, 96% seen once. Source material: naive CD4+ T cells sorted from blood. Specified subset: CD45RA+ positively selected. The receptors were gathered from a young man in good health.

The rearrangement links TRBV6-1 to TRBJ1-2; perhaps TRBD1 as D (6 bases). Germline CDR1 is MNHNS and CDR2 is SASEGT. With 7 bases removed from V and 7 bases from J, the gap between germline ends came to 13 bases. CDR3 length: 12 residues. The CDR3 DNA reads as TGTGCCAGCATGGGGGGCGCGGTTGGCTACACCTTC. Amino acids: CASMGGAVGYTF.

The chain recombines TRBV7-2 with TRBJ2-4, with D perhaps TRBD2 (6 bases). This CDR3 contains 17 residues. Germline V gene sequence: CDR1 SGHTA, CDR2 FQGNSA. Trimming pared 1 base from V and 4 bases from J, leaving 17 bases between. CDR3 sequence: CASSLVSGPLGKNIQYF. CDR3 DNA: TGTGCCAGCAGCTTAGTTAGCGGTCCTCTCGGGAAAAACATTCAGTACTTC.

The chain employs TRBV7-9 and TRBJ1-4; D gene uncertain. The germline V gene has CDR1 SEHNR and CDR2 FQNEAQ (reference sequence). V lost 5 bases to trimming and J lost 8 bases, with 18 bases between them. The CDR3 runs 15 residues. CDR3 sequence reads: CASSVSRGIGEKLFF. CDR3 nucleotide sequence: TGTGCCAGCAGCGTATCGCGCGGCATCGGGGAAAAACTGTTTTTT.

The chain combines TRBV5-6 with TRBJ1-2; D remains unclear. Trimming removed 2 bases from V and 7 bases from J, with 15 bases in between. CDR3 length: 14 residues. CDR1 SGHDT and CDR2 YYEEEE come from the germline V gene. Written as DNA, the CDR3 is TGTGCCAGCAGCTTTGATCCCAAAAGCCGTGGCTACACCTTC. This gives the protein CASSFDPKSRGYTF.

This clone has only one observation. The chain links TRBV11-2 to TRBJ2-7; 8 bases line up with TRBD2. The CDR3 sequence is 16 residues long. V gave up 2 bases and J gave up 3 bases; unmatched junction bases: 9. Germline CDR1 and CDR2: SGHAT and FQNNGV. The CDR3 spells CASSLRAVSGSYEQYF. The CDR3 nucleotides are TGTGCCAGCAGCTTAAGAGCGGTCAGCGGGAGCTACGAGCAGTACTTC.

The chain has TRBV27 and TRBJ2-2; D remains ambiguous. This CDR3 contains 15 residues. Germline V lookup: CDR1 MNHEY, CDR2 SMNVEV (reference sequence). With 7 bases removed from V and 1 base from J, the gap between germline ends came to 13 bases. CDR3 nucleotide sequence: TGTGCCAGCACGCAGGTTTGGAGGAACACCGGGGAGCTGTTTTTT. Translation: CASTQVWRNTGELFF.

The rearrangement joins TRBV28 to TRBJ2-7; D perhaps matches TRBD2 (6 bases). V was shortened by 10 bases and J by 3 bases, with 22 bases between the two germline ends. The CDR3 covers 15 residues. The germline gives CDR1 MDHEN, CDR2 SYDVKM. The CDR3 here is CATKPRDLPFYEQYF. The CDR3 DNA reads as TGTGCCACCAAACCCCGGGACTTGCCTTTCTACGAGCAGTACTTC.

This clone was seen once. The chain couples TRBV28 to TRBJ2-1, with D tentatively TRBD2 (6 bases). V lost 7 bases to trimming and J lost 5 bases, with 18 bases between them. The germline V gene has CDR1 MDHEN and CDR2 SYDVKM. The CDR3 runs to 15 residues. CDR3 amino acids: CASKMGGYPNNEQFF. CDR3 bases: TGTGCCAGCAAGATGGGGGGTTACCCCAACAATGAGCAGTTCTTC.

This chain uses TRBV6-4 with TRBJ1-1; no definite D call. The germline V gene encodes CDR1 MRHNA and CDR2 SNTAGT. Trimming shortened V by 6 bases and J by 1 base, and 15 bases separated the two germline ends. The CDR3 spans 15 residues. In nucleotides, the CDR3 is TGTGCCAGCAGACAACATTCGGGATGGAACACTGAAGCTTTCTTT. Translation gives CASRQHSGWNTEAFF.

The chain has TRBV27 and TRBJ1-4, with D uncertain. Germline V gene lookup returns CDR1 MNHEY and CDR2 SMNVEV (reference sequence). CDR3 length: 16 residues. V dropped 4 bases and J dropped 5 bases, with 17 bases sitting between them. The DNA of the CDR3 is TGTGCCAGCAGTTCCGAGTGGAGGTCCCGAAATGAAAAACTGTTTTTT. Amino acids: CASSSEWRSRNEKLFF.

The count of this clone is one. The chain has TRBV28 and TRBJ2-7, with no clear D. In germline, CDR1 is MDHEN, CDR2 SYDVKM. CDR3 length: 15 amino acids. The V gene lost 2 bases and the J gene lost 3 bases, with 14 bases spanning the gap. Written as DNA, the CDR3 is TGTGCCAGCAGTTTAATCTTCCCGAGAAGCTACGAGCAGTACTTC. It specifies CASSLIFPRSYEQYF.

This clone occurred once. The chain has TRBV7-2 and TRBJ2-3; 7 bases map to TRBD2. CDR1 and CDR2 (germline): SGHTA, FQGNSA. V lost 5 bases and J lost 5; bases outside the gene matches: 10. CDR3 size: 15 residues. Written as DNA, the CDR3 is TGTGCCAGCAGCCAACTTGCGGGAGCTAAAGATACGCAGTATTTT. It codes for CASSQLAGAKDTQYF.

CDR3 residues: CAISDLAAYEQYF. The DNA for the CDR3 is TGTGCCATCAGTGATCTAGCAGCCTACGAGCAGTACTTC. The genes are TRBV10-3 and TRBJ2-7; D is possibly TRBD2 (5 bases). This CDR3 comprises 13 residues. Trimming stripped 3 bases from V and 2 bases from J, with 8 bases between. CDR1 and CDR2 from the germline V gene are ENHRY and SYGVKD.

The chain couples TRBV11-3 to TRBJ1-1; tentatively, D is TRBD1 (5 bases). CDR3 length: 14 amino acids. Between the trimmed V and J ends, which lost 3 bases and 0 bases, there was a span of 8 bases. CDR1 and CDR2 from the germline V gene are SGHNT and YENEEA. CDR3 nucleotides: TGTGCCAGCAGCTTGGGGGGGATGAACACTGAAGCTTTCTTT. Its translation is CASSLGGMNTEAFF.

This chain joins TRBV30 and TRBJ2-1, with a tentative D call TRBD2 (7 bases). V gave up 5 bases and J gave up 11 bases, with 22 bases separating them. This CDR3 has 14 amino acids. Germline V lookup: CDR1 GTSNPN, CDR2 SVGIG (reference sequence). The CDR3 DNA follows: TGTGCCTGGGGGGGCGGGAGCCCGTCCCCCAAGCAGTTCTTC. Translating gives CAWGGGSPSPKQFF.

This clone was seen just once. V gene TRBV10-1 combines with J gene TRBJ2-1; 13 bases are shared with TRBD2. Germline assignment: CDR1 WNHNN and CDR2 SYGVQD (reference sequence). The junction had 3 bases not matched to a gene; V was cut back by 5 bases and J by 5 bases. The length of the CDR3 is 15 residues. The CDR3 DNA is TGCGCCAGCAGTCCGGGGACTAGCGGGAACAATGAGCAGTTCTTC. Encoded protein: CASSPGTSGNNEQFF.

The rearrangement joins TRBV28 to TRBJ2-2; 8 positions match TRBD2. Germline-derived CDR1 and CDR2 are MDHEN and SYDVKM. Trimming cost V 6 bases and J 3 bases; bases outside gene matches: 18. The CDR3 consists of 19 residues. The chain's CDR3 is CASRLKYPSGSMDTGELFF. The CDR3 DNA reads TGTGCCAGCAGGCTGAAGTACCCTAGCGGGTCTATGGACACCGGGGAGCTGTTTTTT. The full variable domain, completed using reference TRBV28 and TRBJ2-2, is DVKVTQSSRYLVKRTGEKVFLECVQDMDHENMFWYRQDPGLGLRLIYFSYDVKMKEKGDIPEGYSVSREKKERFSLILESASTNQTSMYLCASRLKYPSGSMDTGELFFGEGSRLTVL.

The chain couples TRBV7-2 to TRBJ2-5, with D possibly matching TRBD2 (6 bases). Germline V gene data show CDR1 as SGHTA and CDR2 as FQGNSA. Trimming stripped 1 base from V and 6 bases from J, with 9 bases between. This CDR3 contains 13 residues. The CDR3 nucleotides read TGTGCCAGCAGCTTAGTGGGGGGACAGACCCAGTACTTC. The encoded protein is CASSLVGGQTQYF.

V usage is TRBV7-2 and J usage is TRBJ1-2; a possible D gene is TRBD1 (5 bases). Trimming shortened V by 3 bases and J by 8 bases, and 10 bases separated the two germline ends. The germline V gene encodes CDR1 SGHTA and CDR2 FQGNSA. This CDR3 is built from 12 residues. For the CDR3, the DNA is TGTGCCAGCAGCTTGGAGGGGTGGGGCTACACCTTC. It is translated as CASSLEGWGYTF.

The CDR3 nucleotides read TGCGCCAGCAGCGCCGGACTAGCGGGAGTGGGAGATACGCAGTATTTT. Translating it yields CASSAGLAGVGDTQYF. The chain employs TRBV5-1 and TRBJ2-3, with 13 bases fitting TRBD2. Germline trimming cut 4 bases from V and 5 bases from J; bases unmatched to any gene: 7. The CDR3 runs to 16 residues. Germline-derived CDR1 and CDR2 are SGHRS and YFSETQ.

V usage is TRBV5-1 and J usage is TRBJ2-7, with unresolved D. The CDR3 is 15 amino acids. V lost 0 bases, J lost 5 bases, and 15 bases lay in between. Germline CDR1 reads SGHRS; CDR2 reads YFSETQ. CDR3 region: CASSLEAPQVDEQYF. In DNA, the CDR3 is TGCGCCAGCAGCTTGGAAGCCCCGCAAGTGGACGAGCAGTACTTC.

The rearrangement joins TRBV25-1 to TRBJ1-5; D is perhaps TRBD1 (6 bases). V gave up 6 bases and J gave up 4 bases, with 10 bases separating them. The germline gives CDR1 MGHDK, CDR2 SYGVNS. The CDR3 spans 13 residues. DNA for the CDR3: TGTGCCAGCAGCACAGGGCGGAATCAGCCCCAGCATTTT. Translating gives CASSTGRNQPQHF.

This clone was observed once. The chain joins TRBV18 to TRBJ2-3; TRBD2 might be the D (5 bases). Germline values: CDR1 KGHSH, CDR2 LQKENI. The CDR3 loop spans 14 amino acids. V dropped 3 bases and J dropped 5 bases, with 12 bases sitting between them. CDR3 protein: CASSPTNAGDTQYF. For the CDR3, the DNA is TGTGCCAGCTCACCGACAAACGCGGGAGATACGCAGTATTTT.

The gene calls are TRBV7-9 and TRBJ1-1; D perhaps matches TRBD1 (5 bases). Trimming shortened V by 3 bases and J by 2 bases, and 10 bases separated the two germline ends. Germline CDR1 SEHNR, CDR2 FQNEAQ (reference sequence). The CDR3 is made up of 14 amino acids. The CDR3 DNA reads as TGTGCCAGCAGCTTCGTACAGGCTAACACTGAAGCTTTCTTT. Its translation: CASSFVQANTEAFF.

J is TRBJ2-3 and V is TRBV6-6; tentatively, D is TRBD2 (5 bases). Germline loops: CDR1 MNHNY, CDR2 SVGAGI (reference sequence). The CDR3 totals 15 residues. V gave up 8 bases and J gave up 0 bases, with 15 bases separating them. CDR3: CASGNQWRSTDTQYF. The CDR3 nucleotides read TGTGCCAGCGGGAATCAATGGAGGAGCACAGATACGCAGTATTTT.

The CDR3 DNA reads TGTGCCAGCAGTTTAATGATGGGACTAGGACAGAATGAGCAGTTCTTC. Its translation: CASSLMMGLGQNEQFF. V gene TRBV28 combines with J gene TRBJ2-1; 8 bases are shared with TRBD2. The CDR3 is made up of 16 amino acids. Germline V CDR1 and CDR2: MDHEN, SYDVKM. With 2 bases clipped from V and 7 bases from J, the junction kept 10 bases outside the gene matches.

The chain combines TRBV18 with TRBJ1-3, with no clear D. This CDR3 is built from 13 residues. Germline V gene data show CDR1 as KGHSH and CDR2 as LQKENI. Deletions cut 11 bases from V and 0 bases from J, with 11 bases between. CDR3 bases: TGTGCCGGTACCGGGGACTCTGGAAACACCATATATTTT. It specifies CAGTGDSGNTIYF.

The gene calls are TRBV9 and TRBJ2-1; 12 nucleotides align to TRBD2. Germline-derived CDR1 and CDR2 are SGDLS and YYNGEE. Trimming took 0 bases from V and 6 from J; bases not matched to a gene: 7. This CDR3 comprises 17 residues. The CDR3 DNA reads as TGTGCCAGCAGCGTAGACCTAGCGGGAGGGTTAGTCAATGAGCAGTTCTTC. It codes for CASSVDLAGGLVNEQFF. Full variable domain (rest looked up from reference TRBV9 and TRBJ2-1): DSGVTQTPKHLITATGQRVTLRCSPRSGDLSVYWYQQSLDQGLQFLIQYYNGEERAKGNILERFSAQQFPDLHSELNLSSLELGDSALYFCASSVDLAGGLVNEQFFGPGTRLTVL.

The chain recombines TRBV5-1 with TRBJ1-1; tentatively, D is TRBD1 (5 bases). CDR3 size: 14 residues. Germline-derived CDR1 and CDR2 are SGHRS and YFSETQ. The V gene lost 0 bases and the J gene lost 4 bases, with 10 bases spanning the gap. CDR3 sequence: CASSLERGVTEAFF. The CDR3 region has the DNA TGCGCCAGCAGCTTGGAAAGAGGGGTCACTGAAGCTTTCTTT. Looking up the rest from reference TRBV5-1 and TRBJ1-1 gives the full variable domain: KAGVTQTPRYLIKTRGQQVTLSCSPISGHRSVSWYQQTPGQGLQFLFEYFSETQRNKGNFPGRFSGRQFSNSRSEMNVSTLELGDSALYLCASSLERGVTEAFFGQGTRLTVV.